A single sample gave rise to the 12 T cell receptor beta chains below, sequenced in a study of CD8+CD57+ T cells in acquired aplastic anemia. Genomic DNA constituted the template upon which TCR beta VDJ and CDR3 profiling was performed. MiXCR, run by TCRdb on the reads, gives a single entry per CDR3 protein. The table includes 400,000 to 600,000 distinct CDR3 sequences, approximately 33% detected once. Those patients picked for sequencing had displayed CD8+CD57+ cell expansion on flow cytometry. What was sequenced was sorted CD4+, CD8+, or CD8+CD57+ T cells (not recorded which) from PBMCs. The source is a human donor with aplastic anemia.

The CDR3 reads CASSPHAPRTDTQYF. The CDR3 bases are TGTGCCAGCAGCCCCCACGCGCCTCGCACAGATACGCAGTATTTT. The genes are TRBV13 and TRBJ2-3; D is unresolved. CDR1 is PRHDT and CDR2 is FYEKMQ in the germline V gene (reference sequence). The V end was cut by 5 bases, the J end by 1 base, with 13 bases between. The CDR3 extends over 15 amino acids.

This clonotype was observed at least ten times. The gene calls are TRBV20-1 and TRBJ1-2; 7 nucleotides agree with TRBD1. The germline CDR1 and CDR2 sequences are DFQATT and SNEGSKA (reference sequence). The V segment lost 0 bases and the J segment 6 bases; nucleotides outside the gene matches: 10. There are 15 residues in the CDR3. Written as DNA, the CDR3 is TGCAGTGCTAGAGACCCAATCGACAGGGTAAATGGCTACACCTTC. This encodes CSARDPIDRVNGYTF.

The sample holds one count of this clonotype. The CDR3 DNA reads as TGTGCCATGGGGACAGGGCGCTATGGCTACACCTTC. Translation: CAMGTGRYGYTF. This chain connects TRBV10-3 to TRBJ1-2; 9 bases align to TRBD1. The CDR3 has 12 residues. J gave up 4 bases and V 9 bases, and 3 bases lay outside the gene matches. The germline gives CDR1 ENHRY, CDR2 SYGVKD.

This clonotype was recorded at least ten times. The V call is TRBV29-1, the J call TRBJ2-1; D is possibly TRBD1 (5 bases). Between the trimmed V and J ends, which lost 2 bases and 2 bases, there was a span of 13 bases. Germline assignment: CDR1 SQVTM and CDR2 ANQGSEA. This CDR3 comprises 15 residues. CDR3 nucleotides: TGCAGCGTTGAAACCGACAGTTTTGCCTACAATGAGCAGTTCTTC. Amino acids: CSVETDSFAYNEQFF.

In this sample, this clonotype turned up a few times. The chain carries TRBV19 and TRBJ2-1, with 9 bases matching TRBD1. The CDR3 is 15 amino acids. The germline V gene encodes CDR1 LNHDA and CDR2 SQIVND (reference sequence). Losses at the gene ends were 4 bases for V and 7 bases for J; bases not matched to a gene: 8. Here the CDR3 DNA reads TGTGCCAGTAGTAAAGGACAGGGGCCGAGTAATGAGCAGTTCTTC. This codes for CASSKGQGPSNEQFF.

This CDR3 reads CASSDRDRIGDTF. In nucleotides, the CDR3 is TGTGCCAGCAGCGACCGGGACAGGATCGGTGACACCTTC. The rearrangement links TRBV2 to TRBJ1-2; 8 nucleotides agree with TRBD1. V gave up 6 bases and J gave up 12 bases; unmatched junction bases: 12. The CDR3 length is 13 residues. Germline V gene lookup returns CDR1 SNHLY and CDR2 FYNNEI.

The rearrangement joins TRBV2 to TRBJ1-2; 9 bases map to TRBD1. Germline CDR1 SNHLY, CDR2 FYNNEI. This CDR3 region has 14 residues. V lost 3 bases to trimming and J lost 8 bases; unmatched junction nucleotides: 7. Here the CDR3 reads CASSDPRTGEGYTF. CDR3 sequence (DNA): TGTGCCAGCAGTGATCCAAGGACAGGGGAGGGCTACACCTTC.

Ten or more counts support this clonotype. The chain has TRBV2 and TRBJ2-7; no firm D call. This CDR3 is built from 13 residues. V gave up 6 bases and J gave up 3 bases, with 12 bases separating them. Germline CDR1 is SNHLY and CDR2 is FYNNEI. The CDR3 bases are TGTGCCAGCAGGTGGTACAGCAACTACGAGCAGTACTTC. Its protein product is CASRWYSNYEQYF.

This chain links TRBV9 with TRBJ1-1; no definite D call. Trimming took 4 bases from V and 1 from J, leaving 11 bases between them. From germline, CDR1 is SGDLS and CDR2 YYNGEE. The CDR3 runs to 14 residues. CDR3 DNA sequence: TGTGCCAGCAGCTCAAGAAATCCGAACACTGAAGCTTTCTTT. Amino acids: CASSSRNPNTEAFF. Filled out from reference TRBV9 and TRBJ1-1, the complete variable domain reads DSGVTQTPKHLITATGQRVTLRCSPRSGDLSVYWYQQSLDQGLQFLIQYYNGEERAKGNILERFSAQQFPDLHSELNLSSLELGDSALYFCASSSRNPNTEAFFGQGTRLTVV.

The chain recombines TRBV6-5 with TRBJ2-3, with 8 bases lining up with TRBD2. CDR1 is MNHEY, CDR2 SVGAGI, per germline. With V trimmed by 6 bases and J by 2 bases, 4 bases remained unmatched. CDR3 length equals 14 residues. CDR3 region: CASRIGGDTDTQYF. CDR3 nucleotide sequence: TGTGCCAGCAGGATCGGGGGGGACACAGATACGCAGTATTTT.

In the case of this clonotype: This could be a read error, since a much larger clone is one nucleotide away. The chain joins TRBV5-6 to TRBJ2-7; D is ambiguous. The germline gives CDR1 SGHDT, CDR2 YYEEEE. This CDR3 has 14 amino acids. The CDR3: CPSSLEVSQSEQYF. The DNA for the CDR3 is TGTCCCAGCAGCTTGGAAGTCAGTCAGTCCGAGCAGTACTTC.

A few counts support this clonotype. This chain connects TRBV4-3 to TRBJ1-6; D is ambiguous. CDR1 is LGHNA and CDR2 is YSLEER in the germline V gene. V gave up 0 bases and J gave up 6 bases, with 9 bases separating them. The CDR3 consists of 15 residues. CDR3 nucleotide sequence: TGCGCCAGCAGCCAAGAGGCAGGAATTAATTCACCCCTCCACTTT. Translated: CASSQEAGINSPLHF.